The 22 T cell receptor beta chains below all came from one sample that was sequenced in a study of long-term antiretroviral therapy in people with HIV. Running of the v3.0 immunoSEQ assay took place at survey level. Data came from immunoSEQ multiplex PCR; TCRdb stores just in-frame clones and leaves some out. The repertoire has under 30,000 clones, under 90% of them found once; the top ten carry roughly 15%. The sequencing used unsorted PBMCs, collected at the start of antiretroviral therapy, before treatment. The receptors derive from a woman between 18 and 30 years old with HIV.

This sequence joins TRBV30 and TRBJ1-2, with unresolved D. V lost 3 bases, J lost 4 bases, and 9 bases lay in between. This CDR3 has 12 amino acids. The V gene's germline CDR1 is GTSNPN and CDR2 SVGIG (reference sequence). CDR3 bases: TGTGCCTGGAGCCCAAATATCTATGGCTACACCTTC. Amino acids: CAWSPNIYGYTF.

This clone has only one observation. The chain is built from TRBV7-8 and TRBJ2-1; D not certain. Germline V CDR1 and CDR2: SGHVS, FQNEAQ. Trimming took 3 bases from V and 10 from J, leaving 16 bases between them. The CDR3 loop spans 14 amino acids. The CDR3 nucleotides are TGTGCCAGCAGCTTTAGTGTTACTTCACGCGAGCAGTTCTTC. Amino acid sequence: CASSFSVTSREQFF.

V gene TRBV7-3 combines with J gene TRBJ2-7; possible D gene TRBD1, 5 bases. The CDR3 totals 13 residues. Trimming took 5 bases from V and 2 from J, leaving 10 bases between them. The germline V gene has CDR1 SGHTA and CDR2 FQGTGA. The CDR3 coding sequence is TGTGCCAGCAGCCACGCCAGGGCCTACGAGCAGTACTTC. It is translated as CASSHARAYEQYF.

V and J are TRBV6-5 and TRBJ1-2; tentatively, D is TRBD1 (5 bases). Germline values: CDR1 MNHEY, CDR2 SVGAGI. The CDR3 has 15 residues. The V end lost 6 bases, the J end lost 6 bases, and 20 bases lay between the germline ends. This CDR3 is CASRPTGEGVHGYTF. DNA of the CDR3: TGTGCCAGCAGACCCACGGGAGAAGGGGTTCATGGCTACACCTTC.

The chain is built from TRBV5-6 and TRBJ2-1; D not resolved. This CDR3 is 14 amino acids long. Germline lookup yields CDR1 SGHDT and CDR2 YYEEEE. Trimming cost V 2 bases and J 6 bases, with 12 bases left between them. CDR3 nucleotides: TGTGCCAGCAGCTTACGGGTCGGATTCAATGAGCAGTTCTTC. Its protein product is CASSLRVGFNEQFF.

The chain joins TRBV28 to TRBJ1-2; no firm D call. The length of the CDR3 is 14 residues. Deletions cut 6 bases from V and 6 bases from J, with 17 bases between. CDR1 is MDHEN, CDR2 SYDVKM, per germline. The CDR3 spells CASSRPQQKDGYTF. Written as DNA, the CDR3 is TGTGCCAGCAGCCGCCCTCAACAAAAGGATGGCTACACCTTC.

This clone is medium-sized in the sample. V usage is TRBV13 and J usage is TRBJ1-2; D remains unclear. Germline CDR1 reads PRHDT; CDR2 reads FYEKMQ (reference sequence). This CDR3 region has 13 residues. V lost 5 bases, J lost 5 bases, and 12 bases lay in between. The CDR3 sequence is CASSTQSGYGYTF. CDR3 nucleotides: TGTGCCAGCAGCACCCAGTCCGGGTATGGCTACACCTTC.

The V call is TRBV4-2, the J call TRBJ2-2, with D perhaps matching TRBD1 (5 bases). CDR1 and CDR2 (germline): LGHNA, YNFKEQ. V gave up 4 bases and J gave up 1 base, with 7 bases separating them. The length of the CDR3 is 14 residues. The CDR3 bases are TGTGCCAGCAGCCTAGGACAGAACACCGGGGAGCTGTTTTTT. This codes for CASSLGQNTGELFF.

The chain is built from TRBV27 and TRBJ2-1, with 14 nucleotides matching TRBD2. The CDR3 extends over 17 amino acids. V was clipped by 4 bases and J by 4 bases; unmatched bases: 6. The germline CDR1 and CDR2 sequences are MNHEY and SMNVEV (reference sequence). The CDR3 sequence is CASSSSGLAGEYNEQFF. CDR3 DNA sequence: TGTGCCAGCAGTTCCTCGGGACTAGCGGGGGAGTACAATGAGCAGTTCTTC.

The chain joins TRBV30 to TRBJ2-7, with 8 bases matching TRBD2. V lost 8 bases to trimming and J lost 7 bases; unmatched junction nucleotides: 13. This CDR3 has 13 amino acids. CDR1 is GTSNPN, CDR2 SVGIG, per germline (reference sequence). The CDR3 sequence: CAAQAGASSEQYF. The CDR3, as DNA: TGTGCCGCCCAAGCGGGAGCTTCGAGTGAGCAGTACTTC.

This rearrangement joins TRBV18 to TRBJ1-1; a weak D match, TRBD1 (6 bases). V lost 6 bases and J lost 0, with 11 bases in between. The germline V gene has CDR1 KGHSH and CDR2 LQKENI. The CDR3 runs to 14 residues. The CDR3 protein is CASSQTGMNTEAFF. For the CDR3, the DNA is TGTGCCAGCTCCCAGACAGGTATGAACACTGAAGCTTTCTTT. Combining the CDR3 with reference TRBV18 and TRBJ1-1 gives the whole variable domain NAGVMQNPRHLVRRRGQEARLRCSPMKGHSHVYWYRQLPEEGLKFMVYLQKENIIDESGMPKERFSAEFPKEGPSILRIQQVVRGDSAAYFCASSQTGMNTEAFFGQGTRLTVV.

The chain joins TRBV7-9 to TRBJ1-2; D call uncertain. Germline lookup yields CDR1 SEHNR and CDR2 FQNEAQ (reference sequence). V lost 1 base, J lost 3 bases, and 6 bases lay in between. This CDR3 is built from 13 residues. The chain's CDR3 is CASSLGSYYGYTF. The CDR3 DNA reads as TGTGCCAGCAGCTTAGGCAGCTACTATGGCTACACCTTC.

The CDR3 coding sequence is TGCGCCAGCAGCCAAGATCGGGGGACTGAAGCTTTCTTT. Amino acids: CASSQDRGTEAFF. The J gene is TRBJ1-1, the V gene TRBV4-3; D might be TRBD1 (5 bases). This CDR3 has 13 amino acids. The germline gives CDR1 LGHNA, CDR2 YSLEER. V lost 0 bases, J lost 5 bases, and 7 bases lay in between.

The V and J genes are TRBV7-9 and TRBJ2-7, with D unclear. Germline V gene data show CDR1 as SEHNR and CDR2 as FQNEAQ (reference sequence). The CDR3 totals 11 residues. Deletions cut 2 bases from V and 3 bases from J, with 2 bases between. The CDR3 bases are TGTGCCAGCAGCTTACACTACGAGCAGTACTTC. Protein product: CASSLHYEQYF.

The chain combines TRBV7-8 with TRBJ2-3; TRBD2 matches at 11 bases. Germline V gives CDR1 SGHVS, CDR2 FQNEAQ. The CDR3 runs 16 residues. V lost 5 bases, J lost 6 bases, and 10 bases stayed unmatched. The CDR3 loop reads CASSQGLAGIPDTQYF. In DNA form, the CDR3 reads TGTGCCAGCAGCCAAGGACTAGCGGGCATCCCCGATACGCAGTATTTT.

This clone was picked up a small number of times. The J gene is TRBJ2-1, the V gene TRBV4-3, with D unclear. From germline, CDR1 is LGHNA and CDR2 YSLEER. The CDR3 has 16 amino acids. Trimming took off 0 bases at V and 3 bases at J, with 12 bases between the two ends. As DNA, the CDR3 is TGCGCCAGCAGCCAAGACTCTGGTGGCTTCTACAATGAGCAGTTCTTC. It codes for CASSQDSGGFYNEQFF.

J is TRBJ1-3 and V is TRBV5-1, with no clear D. The germline V gene encodes CDR1 SGHRS and CDR2 YFSETQ. The ends were cut back, 1 base at V and 0 bases at J, with 5 bases in the middle. This CDR3 spans 14 amino acids. Written as DNA, the CDR3 is TGCGCCAGCAGCTTGTTTGGCTCTGGAAACACCATATATTTT. Translated: CASSLFGSGNTIYF. The full variable domain, rest sourced from reference TRBV5-1 and TRBJ1-3, is KAGVTQTPRYLIKTRGQQVTLSCSPISGHRSVSWYQQTPGQGLQFLFEYFSETQRNKGNFPGRFSGRQFSNSRSEMNVSTLELGDSALYLCASSLFGSGNTIYFGEGSWLTVV.

The rearrangement joins TRBV28 to TRBJ1-4; D might be TRBD1 (5 bases). CDR1 is MDHEN and CDR2 is SYDVKM in the germline V gene. V was trimmed by 5 bases and J by 6 bases, leaving 16 bases between them. This CDR3 is 15 amino acids long. Here the CDR3 reads CASSPPVREDEKLFF. CDR3 DNA sequence: TGTGCCAGCAGTCCCCCCGTCAGGGAGGATGAAAAACTGTTTTTT.

V gene TRBV2 combines with J gene TRBJ2-7; tentatively, D is TRBD1 or TRBD2 (5 bases each). The CDR3 consists of 15 residues. Germline V gene lookup returns CDR1 SNHLY and CDR2 FYNNEI. Trimming removed 3 bases from V and 3 bases from J, with 15 bases in between. CDR3 in amino acids: CASSDGQGRYYEQYF. The CDR3 nucleotides read TGTGCCAGCAGTGACGGTCAGGGACGATACTACGAGCAGTACTTC.

The V gene is TRBV6-4, the J gene TRBJ2-1; 13 positions agree with TRBD2. Germline V lookup: CDR1 MRHNA, CDR2 SNTAGT. V trimming: 3 bases; J trimming: 9 bases; junction bases outside the gene matches: 5. The CDR3 covers 15 residues. CDR3 nucleotides: TGTGCCAGCAGTGAAGGGACTAGCGGGGTAGGTGAGCAGTTCTTC. Protein: CASSEGTSGVGEQFF.

This rearrangement joins TRBV7-8 to TRBJ1-4, with TRBD1 matching over 10 bases. CDR3 length equals 16 residues. Losses at the gene ends were 1 base for V and 7 bases for J; bases not matched to a gene: 6. Germline values: CDR1 SGHVS, CDR2 FQNEAQ. The chain's CDR3 is CASSLDLRTGGEKLFF. CDR3 coding DNA: TGTGCCAGCAGCTTAGACCTCCGGACAGGGGGTGAAAAACTGTTTTTT.

By sample share, this clone is medium-sized. The genes are TRBV4-1 and TRBJ2-2; no firm D call. Germline loops: CDR1 MGHRA, CDR2 YSYEKL. This CDR3 region has 15 residues. Trimming pared 1 base from V and 3 bases from J, leaving 9 bases between. In DNA form, the CDR3 reads TGCGCCAGCAGCCAAGGAGGTTTCTACACCGGGGAGCTGTTTTTT. It encodes CASSQGGFYTGELFF.